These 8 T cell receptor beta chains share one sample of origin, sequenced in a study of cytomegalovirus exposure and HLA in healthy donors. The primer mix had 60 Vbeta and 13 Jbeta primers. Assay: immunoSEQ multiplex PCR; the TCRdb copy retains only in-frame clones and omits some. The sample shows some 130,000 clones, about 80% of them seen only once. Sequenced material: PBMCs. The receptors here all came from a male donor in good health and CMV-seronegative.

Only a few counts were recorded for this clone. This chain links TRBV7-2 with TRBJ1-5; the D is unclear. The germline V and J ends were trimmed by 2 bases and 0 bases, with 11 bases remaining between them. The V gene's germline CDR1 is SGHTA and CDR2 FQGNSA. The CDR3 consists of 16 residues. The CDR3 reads CASSLSPVDSNQPQHF. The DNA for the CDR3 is TGTGCCAGCAGCTTATCCCCGGTCGATAGCAATCAGCCCCAGCATTTT.

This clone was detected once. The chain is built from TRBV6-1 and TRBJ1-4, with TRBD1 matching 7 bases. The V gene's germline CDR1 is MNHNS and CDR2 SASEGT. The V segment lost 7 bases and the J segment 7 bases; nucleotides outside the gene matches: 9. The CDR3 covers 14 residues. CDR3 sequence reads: CASTPTGPIEKLFF. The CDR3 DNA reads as TGTGCCAGCACCCCGACAGGGCCCATTGAAAAACTGTTTTTT.

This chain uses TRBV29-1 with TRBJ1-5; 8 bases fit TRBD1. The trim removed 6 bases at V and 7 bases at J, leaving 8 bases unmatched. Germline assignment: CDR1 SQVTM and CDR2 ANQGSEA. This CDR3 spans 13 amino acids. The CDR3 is CSVRDRGGQPQHF. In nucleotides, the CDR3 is TGCAGCGTCCGAGACAGGGGCGGACAGCCCCAGCATTTT.

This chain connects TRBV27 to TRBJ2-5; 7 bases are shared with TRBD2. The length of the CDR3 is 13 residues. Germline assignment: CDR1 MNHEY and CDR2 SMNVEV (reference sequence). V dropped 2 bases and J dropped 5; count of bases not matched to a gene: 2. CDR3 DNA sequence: TGTGCCAGCAGTTTAGTGGGGGGGGAGACCCAGTACTTC. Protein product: CASSLVGGETQYF.

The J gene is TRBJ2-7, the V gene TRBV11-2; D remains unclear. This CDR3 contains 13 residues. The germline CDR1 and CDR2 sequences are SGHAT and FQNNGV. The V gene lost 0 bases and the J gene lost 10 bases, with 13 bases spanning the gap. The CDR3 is CASSLDPPSHQYF. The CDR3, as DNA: TGTGCCAGCAGCTTAGATCCCCCTAGTCACCAGTACTTC.

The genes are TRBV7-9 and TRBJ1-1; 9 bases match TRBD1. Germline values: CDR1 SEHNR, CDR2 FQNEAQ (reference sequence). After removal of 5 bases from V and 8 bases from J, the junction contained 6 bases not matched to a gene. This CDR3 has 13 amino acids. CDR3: CASSPPDRGEAFF. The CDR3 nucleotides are TGTGCCAGCAGCCCCCCGGACAGGGGAGAAGCTTTCTTT.

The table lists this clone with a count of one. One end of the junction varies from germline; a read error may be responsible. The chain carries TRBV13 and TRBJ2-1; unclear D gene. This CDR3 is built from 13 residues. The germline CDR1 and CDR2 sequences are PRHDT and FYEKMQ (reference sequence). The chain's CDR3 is CASSLGRGNEQLF. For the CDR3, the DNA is TGTGCCAGCAGCTTAGGCCGAGGTAATGAGCAGCTCTTC.

CDR3 coding DNA: TGTGCCAGCAGTGAATATTTGCCACCTACGAGCTATGGCTACACCTTC. Translating gives CASSEYLPPTSYGYTF. The J gene is TRBJ1-2, the V gene TRBV2; D gene uncertain. Germline lookup yields CDR1 SNHLY and CDR2 FYNNEI. V was trimmed by 2 bases and J by 4 bases, leaving 17 bases between them. This CDR3 region has 16 residues.